The following is a T cell receptor beta chain sequence with its context. Its antigen is unknown. Repertoires were generated with immunoSEQ multiplex PCR, while TCRdb's copy carries only in-frame clones and drops some. The sample includes about 2.4 million clones, just over 90% of them seen just once. This sample is drawn from a study of shared clonotypes between healthy human individuals. Study-level findings and limits: What naive subsets generally showed was a larger estimated richness than memory subsets showed.

Researchers partitioned CD4+ cells into CD45RA+ naive and CD45RA-negative memory subsets. Germline V gene lookup returns CDR1 SNHLY and CDR2 FYNNEI. CDR3 length: 13 amino acids. V shed 4 bases and J shed 4 bases, with 7 bases lying between them. The chain employs TRBV2 and TRBJ2-2; D call uncertain. The origin of this receptor is a man between 18 and 35 years old in good health. Sequencing was done on a sample of naive CD4+ T cells sorted from blood. Specified subset: CD45RA+ positively selected. CDR3 nucleotides: TGTGCCAGCAGTGCAGCTGCCACCGGGGAGCTGTTTTTT. Translation gives CASSAAATGELFF.